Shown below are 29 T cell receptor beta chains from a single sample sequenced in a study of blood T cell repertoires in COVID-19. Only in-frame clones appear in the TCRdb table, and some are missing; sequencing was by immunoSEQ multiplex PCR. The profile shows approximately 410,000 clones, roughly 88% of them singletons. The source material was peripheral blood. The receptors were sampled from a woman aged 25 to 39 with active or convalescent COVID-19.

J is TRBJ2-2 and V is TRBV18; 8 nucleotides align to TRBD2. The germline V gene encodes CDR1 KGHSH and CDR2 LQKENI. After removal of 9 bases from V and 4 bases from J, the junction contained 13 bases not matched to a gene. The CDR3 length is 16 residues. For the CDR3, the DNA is TGTGCCAGTTCTAGAGCAGCGGGAGACGTCACCGGGGAGCTGTTTTTT. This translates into CASSRAAGDVTGELFF.

This chain's CDR3 is CSVFRGDKTQYF. DNA of the CDR3: TGCAGCGTTTTCAGGGGGGACAAGACCCAGTACTTC. This chain links TRBV29-1 with TRBJ2-5, with D possibly being TRBD1 (7 bases). The germline gives CDR1 SQVTM, CDR2 ANQGSEA. There are 12 residues in the CDR3. V was pared by 5 bases and J by 6 bases, with 13 bases between.

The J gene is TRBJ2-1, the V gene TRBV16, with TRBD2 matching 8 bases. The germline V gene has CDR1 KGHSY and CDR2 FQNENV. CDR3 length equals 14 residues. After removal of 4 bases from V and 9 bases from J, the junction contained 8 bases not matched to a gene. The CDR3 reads CASSLLLGGGEQFF. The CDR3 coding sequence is TGTGCCAGCAGCCTCCTACTCGGGGGGGGTGAGCAGTTCTTC. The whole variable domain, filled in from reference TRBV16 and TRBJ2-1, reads GEEVAQTPKHLVRGEGQKAKLYCAPIKGHSYVFWYQQVLKNEFKFLISFQNENVFDETGMPKERFSAKCLPNSPCSLEIQATKLEDSAVYFCASSLLLGGGEQFFGPGTRLTVL.

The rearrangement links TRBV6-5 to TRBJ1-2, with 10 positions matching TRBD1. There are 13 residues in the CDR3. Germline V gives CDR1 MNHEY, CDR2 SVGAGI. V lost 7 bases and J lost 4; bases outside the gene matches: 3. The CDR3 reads CASMGDRGYGYTF. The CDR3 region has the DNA TGTGCCAGCATGGGGGACAGGGGCTATGGCTACACCTTC.

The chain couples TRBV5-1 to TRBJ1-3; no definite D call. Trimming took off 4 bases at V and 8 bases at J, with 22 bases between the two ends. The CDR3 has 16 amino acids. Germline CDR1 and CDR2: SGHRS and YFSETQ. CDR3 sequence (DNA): TGCGCCAGCAGCCCGGTTGTCAGCGTCTCGCGGGACACCATATATTTT. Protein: CASSPVVSVSRDTIYF.

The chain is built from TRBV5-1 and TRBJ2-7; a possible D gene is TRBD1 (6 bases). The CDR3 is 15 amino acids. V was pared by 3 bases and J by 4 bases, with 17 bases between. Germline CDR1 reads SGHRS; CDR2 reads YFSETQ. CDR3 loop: CASSSTGGAIYEQYF. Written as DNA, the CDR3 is TGCGCCAGCAGCTCGACAGGAGGCGCAATTTACGAGCAGTACTTC. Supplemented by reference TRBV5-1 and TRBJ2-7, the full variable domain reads KAGVTQTPRYLIKTRGQQVTLSCSPISGHRSVSWYQQTPGQGLQFLFEYFSETQRNKGNFPGRFSGRQFSNSRSEMNVSTLELGDSALYLCASSSTGGAIYEQYFGPGTRLTVT.

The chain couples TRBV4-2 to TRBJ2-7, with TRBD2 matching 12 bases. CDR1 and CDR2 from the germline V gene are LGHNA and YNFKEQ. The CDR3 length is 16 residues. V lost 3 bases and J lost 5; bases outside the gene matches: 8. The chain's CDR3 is CASSHERLAGEDEQYF. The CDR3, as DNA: TGTGCCAGCAGCCACGAAAGACTAGCGGGGGAGGACGAGCAGTACTTC.

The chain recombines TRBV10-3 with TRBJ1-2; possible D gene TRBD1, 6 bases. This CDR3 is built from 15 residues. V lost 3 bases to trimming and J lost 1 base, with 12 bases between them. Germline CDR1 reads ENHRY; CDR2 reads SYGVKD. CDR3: CAISDGRGDNYGYTF. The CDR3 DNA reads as TGTGCCATCAGTGACGGCAGGGGTGATAACTATGGCTACACCTTC.

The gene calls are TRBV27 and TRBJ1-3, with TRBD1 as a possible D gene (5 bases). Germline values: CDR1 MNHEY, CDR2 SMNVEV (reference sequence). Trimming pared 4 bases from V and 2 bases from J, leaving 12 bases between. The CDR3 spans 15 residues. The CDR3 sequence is CASSSQGIPGNTIYF. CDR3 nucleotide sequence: TGTGCCAGCAGTTCCCAGGGTATTCCTGGAAACACCATATATTTT.

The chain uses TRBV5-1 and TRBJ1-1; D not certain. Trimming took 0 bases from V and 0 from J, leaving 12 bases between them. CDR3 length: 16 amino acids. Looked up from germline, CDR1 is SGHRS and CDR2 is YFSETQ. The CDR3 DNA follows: TGCGCCAGCAGCTTGGAGGCAGGAAGCATGAACACTGAAGCTTTCTTT. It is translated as CASSLEAGSMNTEAFF.

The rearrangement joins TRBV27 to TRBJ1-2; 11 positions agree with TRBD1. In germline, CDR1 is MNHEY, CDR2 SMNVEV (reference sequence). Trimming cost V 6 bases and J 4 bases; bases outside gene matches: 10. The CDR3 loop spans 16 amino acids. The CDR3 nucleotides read TGTGCCAGCAGCAGGACAGGGGGCGGCGGACTCTATGGCTACACCTTC. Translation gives CASSRTGGGGLYGYTF.

The CDR3 sequence: CASRAQGPEQYF. Here the CDR3 DNA reads TGTGCCAGCAGGGCCCAGGGCCCCGAGCAGTACTTC. The chain has TRBV6-5 and TRBJ2-7; D perhaps matches TRBD1 (5 bases). Germline V gives CDR1 MNHEY, CDR2 SVGAGI. Trimming took off 6 bases at V and 6 bases at J, with 12 bases between the two ends. The CDR3 has 12 amino acids.

In DNA form, the CDR3 reads TGTGCCTGGACCTACCCGCAGGGTCTGTCCTTGGAGACCCAGTACTTC. As protein: CAWTYPQGLSLETQYF. The chain joins TRBV30 to TRBJ2-5, with a possible D match to TRBD1 (5 bases). The CDR3 extends over 16 amino acids. Germline CDR1 and CDR2: GTSNPN and SVGIG (reference sequence). Between the trimmed V and J ends, which lost 4 bases and 5 bases, there was a span of 23 bases. Full variable domain (missing parts from reference TRBV30 and TRBJ2-5): SQTIHQWPATLVQPVGSPLSLECTVEGTSNPNLYWYRQAAGRGLQLLFYSVGIGQISSEVPQNLSASRPQDRQFILSSKKLLLSDSGFYLCAWTYPQGLSLETQYFGPGTRLLVL.

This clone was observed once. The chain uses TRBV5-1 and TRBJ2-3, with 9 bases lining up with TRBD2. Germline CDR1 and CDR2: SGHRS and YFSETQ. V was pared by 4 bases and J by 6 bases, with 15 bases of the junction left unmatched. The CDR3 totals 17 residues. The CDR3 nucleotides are TGCGCCAGCAGCCATAGTCTGGCGGGAGGGCCGGCGGATACGCAGTATTTT. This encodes CASSHSLAGGPADTQYF.

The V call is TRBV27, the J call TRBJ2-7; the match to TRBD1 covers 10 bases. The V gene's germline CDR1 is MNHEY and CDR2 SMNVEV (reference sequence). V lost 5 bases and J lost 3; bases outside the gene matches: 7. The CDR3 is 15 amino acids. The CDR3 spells CASSDRDRGVYEQYF. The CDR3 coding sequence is TGTGCCAGCAGTGACCGGGACAGGGGTGTCTACGAGCAGTACTTC.

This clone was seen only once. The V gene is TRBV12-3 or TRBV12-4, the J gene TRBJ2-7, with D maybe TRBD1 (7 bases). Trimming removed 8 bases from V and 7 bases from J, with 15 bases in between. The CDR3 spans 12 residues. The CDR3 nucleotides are TGTGCCAGCTCGACAGGGAGGCAAGAGCAGTACTTC. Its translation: CASSTGRQEQYF.

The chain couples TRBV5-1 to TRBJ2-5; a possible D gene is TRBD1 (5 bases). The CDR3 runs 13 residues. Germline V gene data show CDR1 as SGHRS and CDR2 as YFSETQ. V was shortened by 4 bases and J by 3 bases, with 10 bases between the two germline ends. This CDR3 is CASSPLREETQYF. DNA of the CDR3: TGCGCCAGCAGCCCCCTCAGGGAAGAGACCCAGTACTTC.

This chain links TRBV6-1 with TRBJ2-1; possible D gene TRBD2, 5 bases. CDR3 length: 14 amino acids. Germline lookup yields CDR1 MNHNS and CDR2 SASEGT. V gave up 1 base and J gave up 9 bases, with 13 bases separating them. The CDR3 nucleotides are TGTGCCAGCAGTGAAGAAAACCTACGGGGTGAGCAGTTCTTC. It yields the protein CASSEENLRGEQFF.

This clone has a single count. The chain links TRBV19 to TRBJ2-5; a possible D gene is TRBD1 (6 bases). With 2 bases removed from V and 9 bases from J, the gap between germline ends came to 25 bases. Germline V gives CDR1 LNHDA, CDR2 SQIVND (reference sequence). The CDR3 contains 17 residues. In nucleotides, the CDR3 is TGTGCCAGTAGTATATCGGGTGGGGTACAGGGAATCCCGGCCCAGTACTTC. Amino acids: CASSISGGVQGIPAQYF.

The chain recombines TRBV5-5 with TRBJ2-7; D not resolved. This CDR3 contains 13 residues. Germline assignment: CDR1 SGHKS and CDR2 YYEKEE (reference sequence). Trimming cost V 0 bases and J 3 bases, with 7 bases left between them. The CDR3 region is CASSLGTDYEQYF. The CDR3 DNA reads TGTGCCAGCAGCTTGGGAACAGACTACGAGCAGTACTTC.

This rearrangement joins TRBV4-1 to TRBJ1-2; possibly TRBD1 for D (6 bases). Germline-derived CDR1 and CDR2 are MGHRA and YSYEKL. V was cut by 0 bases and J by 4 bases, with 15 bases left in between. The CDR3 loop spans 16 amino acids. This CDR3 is CASSQDDRQGIYGYTF. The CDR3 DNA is TGCGCCAGCAGCCAAGACGATCGGCAGGGGATCTATGGCTACACCTTC.

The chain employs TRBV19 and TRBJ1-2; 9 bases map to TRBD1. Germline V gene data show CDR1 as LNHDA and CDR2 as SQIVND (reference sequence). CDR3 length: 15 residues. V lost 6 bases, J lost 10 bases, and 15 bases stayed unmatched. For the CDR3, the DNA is TGTGCCAGTAGAAAGGGACAGGGAGGGACGGGAGACTACACCTTC. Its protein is CASRKGQGGTGDYTF. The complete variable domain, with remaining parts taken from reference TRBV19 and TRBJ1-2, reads DGGITQSPKYLFRKEGQNVTLSCEQNLNHDAMYWYRQDPGQGLRLIYYSQIVNDFQKGDIAEGYSVSREKKESFPLTVTSAQKNPTAFYLCASRKGQGGTGDYTFGSGTRLTVV.

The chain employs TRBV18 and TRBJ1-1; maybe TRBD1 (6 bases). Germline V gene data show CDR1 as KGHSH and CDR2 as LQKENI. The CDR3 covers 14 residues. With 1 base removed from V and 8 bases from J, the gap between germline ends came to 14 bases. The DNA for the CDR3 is TGTGCCAGCTCACCACGCACATCCGGGACAGAAGCTTTCTTT. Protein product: CASSPRTSGTEAFF.

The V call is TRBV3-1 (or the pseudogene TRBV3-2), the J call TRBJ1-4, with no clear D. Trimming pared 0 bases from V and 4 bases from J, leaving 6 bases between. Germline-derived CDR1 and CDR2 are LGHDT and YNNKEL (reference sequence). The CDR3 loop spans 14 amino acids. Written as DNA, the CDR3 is TGTGCCAGCAGCCAAGAACAGAATAATGAAAAACTGTTTTTT. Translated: CASSQEQNNEKLFF.

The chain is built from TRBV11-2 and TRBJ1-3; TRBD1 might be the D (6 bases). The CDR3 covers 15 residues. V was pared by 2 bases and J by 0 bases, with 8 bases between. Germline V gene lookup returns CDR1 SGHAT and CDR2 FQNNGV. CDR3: CASSLTGPSGNTIYF. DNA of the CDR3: TGTGCCAGCAGCTTAACAGGGCCCTCTGGAAACACCATATATTTT.

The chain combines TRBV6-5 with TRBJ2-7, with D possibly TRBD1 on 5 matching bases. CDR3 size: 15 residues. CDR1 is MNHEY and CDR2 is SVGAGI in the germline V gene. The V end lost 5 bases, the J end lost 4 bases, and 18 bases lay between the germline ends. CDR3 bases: TGTGCCAGCAGTCCATATATAGGGGCCGATTACGAGCAGTACTTC. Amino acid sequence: CASSPYIGADYEQYF.

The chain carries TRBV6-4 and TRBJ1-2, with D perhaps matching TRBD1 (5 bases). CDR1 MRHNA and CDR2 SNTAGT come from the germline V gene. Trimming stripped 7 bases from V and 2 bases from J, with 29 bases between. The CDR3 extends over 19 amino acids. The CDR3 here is CASTPGPGTDNTKNYGYTF. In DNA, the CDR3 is TGTGCCAGCACCCCAGGCCCTGGGACTGACAACACGAAGAACTATGGCTACACCTTC.

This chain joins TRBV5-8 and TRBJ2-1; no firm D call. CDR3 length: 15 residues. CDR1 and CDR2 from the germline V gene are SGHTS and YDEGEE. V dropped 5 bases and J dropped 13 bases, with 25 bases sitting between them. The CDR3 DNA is TGTGCCAGCAGTCTACCCCGAGATTCATATGGTAGTCAGTTCTTC. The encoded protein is CASSLPRDSYGSQFF.

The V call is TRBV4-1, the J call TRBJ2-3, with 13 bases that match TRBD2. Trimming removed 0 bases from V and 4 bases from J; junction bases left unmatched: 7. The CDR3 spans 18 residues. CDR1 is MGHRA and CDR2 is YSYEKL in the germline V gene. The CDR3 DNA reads TGCGCCAGCAGCCAAGAAAGAAGGACTAGCGGGAGATCAGATACGCAGTATTTT. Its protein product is CASSQERRTSGRSDTQYF.